Below, one T cell receptor (beta chain) is given with its context. Its antigen is unknown. Use of 60 Vbeta and 13 Jbeta primers characterized the PCR. This table comes from immunoSEQ multiplex PCR, and its TCRdb copy is limited to in-frame clones, with some not included. This sample has 100,000 to 150,000 clones, with over 70% found just once. Losses at the gene ends were 5 bases for V and 0 bases for J; bases not matched to a gene: 1. The CDR3 extends over 15 amino acids. Germline V gene lookup returns CDR1 SGHTA and CDR2 FQGNSA. These data originate in a study of cytomegalovirus exposure and HLA in healthy donors. General study results and limits: According to the study, approximately 150 TCR beta chains were cytomegalovirus-associated.

This TCR came from a man between 35 and 55 years old in good health and CMV-seropositive. The sequencing input was PBMCs. The genes are TRBV7-2 and TRBJ2-3; 11 bases match TRBD2. CDR3 amino acids: CASSPSGRSTDTQYF. The CDR3 DNA sequence: TGTGCCAGCAGCCCTAGCGGGAGGAGCACAGATACGCAGTATTTT.